A single sample gave rise to the 21 T cell receptor beta chains below, sequenced in a study of T-cell memory formation after mild COVID-19. TCRdb ran MiXCR on the 5' RACE reads and lists one entry per CDR3 protein. The sample consists of about 360,000 distinct CDR3 sequences, 14% of them appearing once. The sample taken for sequencing was PBMCs or a T cell subset sorted from them (not recorded which). The receptors were gathered from a man aged 18 to 29 who had mild COVID-19 (a few samples of this study predate the infection). Cell type and time point are not known.

This clonotype has only a few counts. The rearrangement links TRBV5-1 to TRBJ2-2; 12 bases fit TRBD2. Trimming at V came to 4 bases and at J to 4 bases, leaving 8 bases not matched to a gene. Germline CDR1 SGHRS, CDR2 YFSETQ. CDR3 length equals 17 residues. The CDR3 loop reads CASSRRLAGAPTGELFF. For the CDR3, the DNA is TGCGCCAGCAGCAGGAGACTAGCGGGGGCTCCCACCGGGGAGCTGTTTTTT.

The chain has TRBV5-1 and TRBJ1-6, with unresolved D. Germline loops: CDR1 SGHRS, CDR2 YFSETQ. Deletions cut 0 bases from V and 2 bases from J, with 9 bases between. There are 16 residues in the CDR3. CDR3 residues: CASSLGLRAYNSPLHF. The CDR3 DNA reads TGCGCCAGCAGCTTGGGGCTTCGCGCCTATAATTCACCCCTCCACTTT.

This clonotype was seen more than once but under ten times. The chain has TRBV2 and TRBJ1-5; no clear D gene. Trimming shortened V by 4 bases and J by 0 bases, and 13 bases separated the two germline ends. The CDR3 sequence is 16 residues long. The germline V gene encodes CDR1 SNHLY and CDR2 FYNNEI. The CDR3 protein is CASSVETIHSNQPQHF. DNA for the CDR3: TGTGCCAGCAGTGTGGAGACAATTCATAGCAATCAGCCCCAGCATTTT.

The gene calls are TRBV20-1 and TRBJ2-5, with 10 bases lining up with TRBD2. Germline assignment: CDR1 DFQATT and CDR2 SNEGSKA (reference sequence). CDR3 length: 14 amino acids. V shed 1 base and J 4 bases; nucleotides not matched to a gene: 3. As DNA, the CDR3 is TGCAGTGCTAGAGTACCTAGCGGGGGAGAGACCCAGTACTTC. Encoded protein: CSARVPSGGETQYF.

This clonotype was picked up many times. The rearrangement links TRBV7-2 to TRBJ1-5; D is unclear. CDR1 SGHTA and CDR2 FQGNSA come from the germline V gene. The length of the CDR3 is 13 residues. The V end was cut by 2 bases, the J end by 7 bases, with 9 bases between. The CDR3 loop is CASSLQVGQPQHF. The CDR3 DNA is TGTGCCAGCAGCTTACAAGTCGGGCAGCCCCAGCATTTT. The variable domain in full, completed from reference TRBV7-2 and TRBJ1-5, reads GAGVSQSPSNKVTEKGKDVELRCDPISGHTALYWYRQSLGQGLEFLIYFQGNSAPDKSGLPSDRFSAERTGGSVSTLTIQRTQQEDSAVYLCASSLQVGQPQHFGDGTRLSIL.

In this sample, this clonotype turned up a few times. The chain uses TRBV5-1 and TRBJ2-1; 9 bases map to TRBD2. Germline CDR1 is SGHRS and CDR2 is YFSETQ. The CDR3 has 16 residues. The V gene end was trimmed by 0 bases and the J gene end by 8 bases; junction bases not matched to a gene: 9. The CDR3 DNA follows: TGCGCCAGCAGCTTGGCCTCGTTAGCGGGGGTTTATGAGCAGTTCTTC. Protein product: CASSLASLAGVYEQFF.

J is TRBJ1-1 and V is TRBV4-2; TRBD1 matches at 9 bases. V was clipped by 3 bases and J by 0 bases; unmatched bases: 5. Germline V lookup: CDR1 LGHNA, CDR2 YNFKEQ. The CDR3 spans 16 residues. The CDR3 DNA reads as TGTGCCAGCAGCCAGGGACAGGGCTACATGAACACTGAAGCTTTCTTT. Translating it yields CASSQGQGYMNTEAFF.

V is TRBV4-3 and J is TRBJ1-1; TRBD1 matches 7 bases. Germline assignment: CDR1 LGHNA and CDR2 YSLEER. Trimming took 2 bases from V and 4 from J; bases not matched to a gene: 1. The CDR3 loop spans 13 amino acids. CDR3 region: CASSQNRGTEAFF. The CDR3 nucleotides read TGCGCCAGCAGCCAAAACAGGGGCACTGAAGCTTTCTTT.

This clonotype was seen ten or more times. The V gene is TRBV7-6, the J gene TRBJ2-6, with D unresolved. The V gene's germline CDR1 is SGHVS and CDR2 FNYEAQ. CDR3 size: 14 residues. The V end lost 2 bases, the J end lost 3 bases, and 5 bases lay between the germline ends. CDR3 DNA: TGTGCCAGCAGCTTATCCGGTGGGGCCAACGTCCTGACTTTC. Residues: CASSLSGGANVLTF.

This chain links TRBV10-3 with TRBJ2-3; tentatively, D is TRBD1 (5 bases). The germline gives CDR1 ENHRY, CDR2 SYGVKD. The CDR3 is 13 residues long. V shed 5 bases and J shed 4 bases, with 10 bases lying between them. The CDR3 reads CAISPLGADTQYF. In nucleotides, the CDR3 is TGTGCCATCAGTCCTCTAGGGGCAGATACGCAGTATTTT.

The J gene is TRBJ2-3, the V gene TRBV5-1, with 10 bases lining up with TRBD1. Trimming cost V 0 bases and J 0 bases; bases outside gene matches: 10. The CDR3 extends over 19 amino acids. Germline values: CDR1 SGHRS, CDR2 YFSETQ. The CDR3 bases are TGCGCCAGCAGCTTGGCCGGTGGGACAGGGGCAAGAAGCACAGATACGCAGTATTTT. Translating it yields CASSLAGGTGARSTDTQYF.

This clonotype was found many times. The chain uses TRBV3-1 and TRBJ2-5, with 8 bases lining up with TRBD1. The V gene end was trimmed by 6 bases and the J gene end by 4 bases; junction bases not matched to a gene: 10. The germline gives CDR1 LGHDT, CDR2 YNNKEL (reference sequence). The CDR3 sequence is 15 residues long. CDR3 sequence reads: CASRQRTGTGETQYF. CDR3 in DNA: TGTGCCAGCAGACAACGGACAGGGACGGGAGAGACCCAGTACTTC.

This clonotype was seen at least ten times. The CDR3 DNA reads TGCGCCAGCAGAAACCTGGCTAGATCATTCACAGATACGCAGTATTTT. Protein product: CASRNLARSFTDTQYF. The chain links TRBV4-1 to TRBJ2-3; D unresolved. Germline lookup yields CDR1 MGHRA and CDR2 YSYEKL. This CDR3 comprises 16 residues. V dropped 6 bases and J dropped 2 bases, with 18 bases sitting between them.

V gene TRBV7-9 combines with J gene TRBJ2-1, with 10 bases aligning to TRBD2. The germline gives CDR1 SEHNR, CDR2 FQNEAQ (reference sequence). The J segment lost 3 bases and the V segment lost 7 bases, leaving 6 bases of the junction unmatched. The CDR3 contains 15 residues. This CDR3 is CASTPSGGSYNEQFF. CDR3 DNA sequence: TGTGCCAGCACCCCTAGCGGGGGAAGCTACAATGAGCAGTTCTTC.

The genes are TRBV27 and TRBJ1-5, with D possibly being TRBD1 (5 bases). The V and J ends lost 3 bases and 1 base respectively, with 7 bases between them. CDR1 is MNHEY, CDR2 SMNVEV, per germline (reference sequence). This CDR3 contains 14 residues. The CDR3 is CASSFSGSNQPQHF. CDR3 coding DNA: TGTGCCAGCAGTTTTTCAGGGAGCAATCAGCCCCAGCATTTT.

This clonotype was detected only a few times. The V call is TRBV6-5, the J call TRBJ1-5; TRBD1 is a possible D gene (6 bases). The CDR3 is made up of 13 amino acids. V dropped 5 bases and J dropped 16 bases, with 21 bases sitting between them. Germline V gene data show CDR1 as MNHEY and CDR2 as SVGAGI. The CDR3 sequence is CASSGEGGRFLHF. CDR3 in DNA: TGTGCCAGCAGTGGCGAGGGGGGCCGGTTTCTCCATTTT.

The table lists this clonotype with many counts. J is TRBJ2-2 and V is TRBV5-1, with D uncertain. The CDR3 extends over 13 amino acids. The V end was cut by 2 bases, the J end by 4 bases, with 6 bases between. CDR1 is SGHRS and CDR2 is YFSETQ in the germline V gene. DNA for the CDR3: TGCGCCAGCAGCTTTGACTCCACCGGGGAGCTGTTTTTT. Encoded protein: CASSFDSTGELFF.

This clonotype has only a few counts. The gene calls are TRBV6-5 and TRBJ1-6; no reliable D call. V was pared by 8 bases and J by 5 bases, with 13 bases between. This CDR3 spans 14 amino acids. Looked up from germline, CDR1 is MNHEY and CDR2 is SVGAGI. CDR3 coding DNA: TGTGCCAGCCGGCTGGGCGGGGATAATTCACCCCTCCACTTT. The encoded protein is CASRLGGDNSPLHF.

The chain links TRBV24-1 to TRBJ1-1; D is unclear. The CDR3 covers 15 residues. Germline-derived CDR1 and CDR2 are KGHDR and SFDVKD. Trimming took 1 base from V and 2 from J, leaving 10 bases between them. The DNA for the CDR3 is TGTGCCACCAGTGATTTAGTGACATCTAACACTGAAGCTTTCTTT. Protein product: CATSDLVTSNTEAFF.

This clonotype was detected only a few times. The chain combines TRBV5-8 with TRBJ2-5; D not certain. Germline lookup yields CDR1 SGHTS and CDR2 YDEGEE. Trimming took 1 base from V and 1 from J, leaving 8 bases between them. The CDR3 sequence is 14 residues long. CDR3 region: CASSLRARQETQYF. As DNA, the CDR3 is TGTGCCAGCAGCTTGAGGGCACGCCAAGAGACCCAGTACTTC.

This clonotype was found a few times. This chain connects TRBV4-1 to TRBJ2-2, with D unresolved. Trimming took 4 bases from V and 3 from J, leaving 12 bases between them. The CDR3 is 15 residues long. In germline, CDR1 is MGHRA, CDR2 YSYEKL. DNA of the CDR3: TGCGCCAGCAGCCCCGCCGCTGGGTACACCGGGGAGCTGTTTTTT. It encodes CASSPAAGYTGELFF.